These 11 T cell receptor beta chains originate from one sample sequenced in a study of T cells expressing NK-cell markers. TCRdb re-called the 5' RACE reads; one entry per CDR3 protein, DNA not given. This table lists 400,000 to 450,000 distinct CDR3 sequences. Material for sequencing was blood T cells: a sorted CD56 or NKG2C T cell subset, CD4+ or CD8+ T cells, or bulk PBMC T cells (not recorded which). Source of these receptors: a woman aged 18 to 75 in good health.

The chain has TRBV7-2 and TRBJ2-1. The CDR3 loop spans 15 amino acids. Germline V gives CDR1 SGHTA, CDR2 FQGNSA. This CDR3 is CASSLVVKLGNEQFF.

The chain joins TRBV3-1 to TRBJ1-1. CDR3 length equals 15 residues. CDR1 LGHDT and CDR2 YNNKEL come from the germline V gene (reference sequence). CDR3 region: CASSLGLGKNTEAFF.

The chain carries TRBV11-2 and TRBJ2-1; with no DNA, the TCRdb D assignment of TRBD2 cannot be verified. This CDR3 contains 18 residues. Germline V lookup: CDR1 SGHAT, CDR2 FQNNGV. The CDR3 loop is CASSLFGGTSGAYNEQFF.

The rearrangement joins TRBV27 to TRBJ1-1; checking the TCRdb D call of TRBD1 is not possible without DNA. Germline V gives CDR1 MNHEY, CDR2 SMNVEV (reference sequence). The CDR3 is 12 amino acids. CDR3: CASSYPGAEAFF.

V is TRBV9 and J is TRBJ2-3; TCRdb names TRBD1, which stays unverified in the absence of DNA. Germline V gene lookup returns CDR1 SGDLS and CDR2 YYNGEE. This CDR3 spans 14 amino acids. The CDR3 spells CASSDQTGWDTQYF.

The J gene is TRBJ2-1, the V gene TRBV6-1; the D gene TCRdb calls, TRBD2, cannot be checked with no DNA. This CDR3 contains 19 residues. Germline CDR1 MNHNS, CDR2 SASEGT. CDR3 in amino acids: CASSGEEGRSVVGRNEQFF.

This chain links TRBV24-1 with TRBJ2-1. Germline values: CDR1 KGHDR, CDR2 SFDVKD. The CDR3 covers 15 residues. CDR3 in amino acids: CATSSSLSPNNEQFF.

The chain has TRBV11-2 and TRBJ1-1. This CDR3 is 15 amino acids long. Per the germline V gene, CDR1 is SGHAT and CDR2 is FQNNGV. CDR3 amino acids: CASSLRVQMNTEAFF.

This chain uses TRBV12-3 or TRBV12-4 with TRBJ2-1; there is no DNA to check the TCRdb D call of TRBD2. The CDR3 length is 15 residues. The CDR3 loop reads CASNIRGAGNNEQFF.

This sequence joins TRBV5-1 and TRBJ2-1; checking the TCRdb D call of TRBD2 is not possible without DNA. The CDR3 consists of 14 residues. Germline V gene data show CDR1 as SGHRS and CDR2 as YFSETQ. The CDR3 loop reads CASSRVSPYNEQFF.

The J gene is TRBJ1-1, the V gene TRBV5-6. The CDR3 has 12 residues. Germline V gives CDR1 SGHDT, CDR2 YYEEEE. CDR3 in amino acids: CASSFPTSPAFF.